The TCR beta chain described here comes from a study of neoadjuvant anti-PD-1 for oral cavity cancer. The wider study: Patients mostly received three to four biweekly nivolumab doses at 3 mg/kg before surgery. Patients without progression got a fourth dose around day 43.

General observations from the study: Larger post-treatment preexisting tumor clones tracked with greater tumor shrinkage.

Sequenced by immunoSEQ multiplex PCR; TCRdb stores in-frame clones only, minus some. The data show 20,000 to 25,000 clones, under 55% seen once. V lost 1 base, J lost 7 bases, and 4 bases stayed unmatched. The CDR3 has 13 amino acids. Germline-derived CDR1 and CDR2 are SGHTA and FQGNSA. Regarding time point: after neoadjuvant nivolumab, at surgical resection. These oral cavity squamous cell carcinomas were HPV-negative and locally advanced. On this clone: As yet, its antigen is unknown.

Sequencing used tumor tissue, obtained after nivolumab (anti-PD-1) treatment. The J gene is TRBJ2-7, the V gene TRBV7-2; 7 bases are a match to TRBD1. This TCR came from a person aged 40 to 85 with oral cavity squamous cell carcinoma. For the CDR3, the DNA is TGTGCCAGCAGCTTAGGAACAGGGGATGAGCAGTACTTC. Translated: CASSLGTGDEQYF.